This T cell receptor (beta chain) was recorded in a study of TIL therapy for anti-PD-1-resistant metastatic lung cancer. The wider study: Tumors had a median PD-L1 proportion score of approximately 5.5%. By whole-exome sequencing, median non-synonymous tumor mutation burden was less than 1.8 mutations per megabase.

As for time point: pre-treatment sample, taken before nivolumab and TIL therapy. Enrollment ran from 2017 to early 2020. There are a few counts of this clone. The immunoSEQ assay was v3. Some clones are missing from TCRdb's copy, which holds only in-frame ones; the method was immunoSEQ multiplex PCR. The sample carries 14,000 to 15,000 clones, about 82% recorded once. Sequencing used blood, obtained at baseline. The sequence was collected from a person aged 25 to 85 with non-small cell lung cancer.

The CDR3 is CASTPTGGIYEQYF. The CDR3 nucleotides are TGTGCCAGTACCCCGACAGGGGGCATCTACGAGCAGTACTTC. The chain carries TRBV19 and TRBJ2-7; TRBD1 agrees at 10 bases. V shed 7 bases and J 3 bases; nucleotides not matched to a gene: 6. This CDR3 is built from 14 residues. Germline V gene sequence: CDR1 LNHDA, CDR2 SQIVND (reference sequence).